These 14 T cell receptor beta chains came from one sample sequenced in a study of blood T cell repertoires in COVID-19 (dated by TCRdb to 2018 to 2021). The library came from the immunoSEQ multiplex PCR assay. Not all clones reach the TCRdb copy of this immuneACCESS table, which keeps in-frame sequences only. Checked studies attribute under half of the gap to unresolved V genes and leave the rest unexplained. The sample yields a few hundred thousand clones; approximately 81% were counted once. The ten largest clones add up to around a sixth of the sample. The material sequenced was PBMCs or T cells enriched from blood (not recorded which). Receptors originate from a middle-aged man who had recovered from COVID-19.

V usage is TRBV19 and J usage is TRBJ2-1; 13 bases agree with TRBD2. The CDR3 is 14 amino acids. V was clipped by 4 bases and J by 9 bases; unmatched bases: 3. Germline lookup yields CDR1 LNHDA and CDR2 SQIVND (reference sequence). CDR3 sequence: CASSKGLAGTEQFF. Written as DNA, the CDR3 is TGTGCCAGTAGTAAGGGACTAGCGGGAACTGAGCAGTTCTTC.

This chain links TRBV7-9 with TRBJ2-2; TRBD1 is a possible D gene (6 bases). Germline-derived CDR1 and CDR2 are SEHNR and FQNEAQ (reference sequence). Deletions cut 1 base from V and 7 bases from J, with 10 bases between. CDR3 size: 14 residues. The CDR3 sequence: CASSLEGERGELFF. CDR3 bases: TGTGCCAGCAGCTTAGAGGGGGAACGCGGGGAGCTGTTTTTT.

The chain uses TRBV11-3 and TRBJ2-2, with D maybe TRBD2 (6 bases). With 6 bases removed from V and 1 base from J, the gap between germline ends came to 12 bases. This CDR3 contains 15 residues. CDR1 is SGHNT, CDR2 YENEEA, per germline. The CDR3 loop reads CASSGRRENTGELFF. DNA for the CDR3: TGTGCCAGCAGTGGGCGGCGGGAGAACACCGGGGAGCTGTTTTTT.

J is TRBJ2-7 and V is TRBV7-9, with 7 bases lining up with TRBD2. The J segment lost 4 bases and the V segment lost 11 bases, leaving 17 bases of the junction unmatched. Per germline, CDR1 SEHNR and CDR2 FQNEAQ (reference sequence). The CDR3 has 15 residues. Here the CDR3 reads CALRRLAGANYEQYF. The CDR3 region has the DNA TGTGCCCTCCGACGTTTGGCGGGAGCTAATTACGAGCAGTACTTC.

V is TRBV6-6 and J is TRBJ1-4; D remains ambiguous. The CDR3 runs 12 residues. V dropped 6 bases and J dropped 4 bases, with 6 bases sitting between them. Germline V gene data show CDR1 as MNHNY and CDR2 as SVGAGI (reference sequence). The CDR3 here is CASRADNEKLFF. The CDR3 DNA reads TGTGCCAGCAGGGCGGATAATGAAAAACTGTTTTTT.

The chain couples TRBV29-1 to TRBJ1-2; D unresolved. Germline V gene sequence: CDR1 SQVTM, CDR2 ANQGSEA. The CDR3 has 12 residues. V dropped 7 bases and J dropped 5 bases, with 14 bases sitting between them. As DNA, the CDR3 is TGCAGCGCCGGGTCCGGATCTTATGGCTACACCTTC. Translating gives CSAGSGSYGYTF.

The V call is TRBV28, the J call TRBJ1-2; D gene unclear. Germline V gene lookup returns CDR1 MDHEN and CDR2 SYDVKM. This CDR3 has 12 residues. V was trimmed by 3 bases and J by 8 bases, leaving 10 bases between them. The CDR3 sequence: CASSFRIEGYTF. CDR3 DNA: TGTGCCAGCAGTTTCCGAATAGAGGGCTACACCTTC.

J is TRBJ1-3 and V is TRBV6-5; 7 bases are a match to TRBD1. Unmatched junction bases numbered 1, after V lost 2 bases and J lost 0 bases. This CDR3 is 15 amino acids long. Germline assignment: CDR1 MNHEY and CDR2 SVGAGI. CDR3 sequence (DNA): TGTGCCAGCAGTTACGGACAGGCCTCTGGAAACACCATATATTTT. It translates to CASSYGQASGNTIYF.

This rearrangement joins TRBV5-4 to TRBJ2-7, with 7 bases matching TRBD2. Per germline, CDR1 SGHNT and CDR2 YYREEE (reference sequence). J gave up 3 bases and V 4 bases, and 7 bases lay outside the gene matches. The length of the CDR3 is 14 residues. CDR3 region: CASSPREASYEQYF. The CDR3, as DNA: TGTGCCAGCAGCCCCCGGGAGGCTAGCTACGAGCAGTACTTC.

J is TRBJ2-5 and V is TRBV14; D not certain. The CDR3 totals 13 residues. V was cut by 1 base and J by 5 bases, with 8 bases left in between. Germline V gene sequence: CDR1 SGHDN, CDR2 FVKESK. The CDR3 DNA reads TGTGCCAGCAGCCAAGGCGCCCTTGAGACCCAGTACTTC. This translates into CASSQGALETQYF.

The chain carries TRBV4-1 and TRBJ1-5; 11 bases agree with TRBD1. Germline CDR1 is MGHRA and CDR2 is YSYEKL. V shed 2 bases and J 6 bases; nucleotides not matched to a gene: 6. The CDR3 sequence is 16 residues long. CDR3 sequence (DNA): TGCGCCAGCAGCCAAACCGGGACAGGGGGTTTTCAGCCCCAGCATTTT. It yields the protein CASSQTGTGGFQPQHF.

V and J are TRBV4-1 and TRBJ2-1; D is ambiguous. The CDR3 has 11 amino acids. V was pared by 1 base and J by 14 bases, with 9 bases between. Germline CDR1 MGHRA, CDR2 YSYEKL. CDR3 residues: CASSQVGLKFF. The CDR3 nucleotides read TGCGCCAGCAGCCAAGTTGGGCTGAAGTTCTTC.

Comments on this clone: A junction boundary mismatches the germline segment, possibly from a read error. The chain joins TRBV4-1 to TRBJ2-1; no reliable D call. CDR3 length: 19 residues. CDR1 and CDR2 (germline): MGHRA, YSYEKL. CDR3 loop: CASSEDPKRDLFSYNEQFF. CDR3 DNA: TGCGCCAGCAGCGAAGATCCGAAGCGCGATTTGTTCTCCTACAATGAGCAGTTCTTC.

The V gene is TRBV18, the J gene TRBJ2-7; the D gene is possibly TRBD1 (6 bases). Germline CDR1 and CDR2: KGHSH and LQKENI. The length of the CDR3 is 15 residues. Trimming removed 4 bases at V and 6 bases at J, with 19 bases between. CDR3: CASSQNTGSPGEQYF. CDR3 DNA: TGTGCCAGCTCACAAAATACAGGGTCCCCAGGCGAGCAGTACTTC. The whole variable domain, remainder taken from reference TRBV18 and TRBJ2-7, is NAGVMQNPRHLVRRRGQEARLRCSPMKGHSHVYWYRQLPEEGLKFMVYLQKENIIDESGMPKERFSAEFPKEGPSILRIQQVVRGDSAAYFCASSQNTGSPGEQYFGPGTRLTVT.